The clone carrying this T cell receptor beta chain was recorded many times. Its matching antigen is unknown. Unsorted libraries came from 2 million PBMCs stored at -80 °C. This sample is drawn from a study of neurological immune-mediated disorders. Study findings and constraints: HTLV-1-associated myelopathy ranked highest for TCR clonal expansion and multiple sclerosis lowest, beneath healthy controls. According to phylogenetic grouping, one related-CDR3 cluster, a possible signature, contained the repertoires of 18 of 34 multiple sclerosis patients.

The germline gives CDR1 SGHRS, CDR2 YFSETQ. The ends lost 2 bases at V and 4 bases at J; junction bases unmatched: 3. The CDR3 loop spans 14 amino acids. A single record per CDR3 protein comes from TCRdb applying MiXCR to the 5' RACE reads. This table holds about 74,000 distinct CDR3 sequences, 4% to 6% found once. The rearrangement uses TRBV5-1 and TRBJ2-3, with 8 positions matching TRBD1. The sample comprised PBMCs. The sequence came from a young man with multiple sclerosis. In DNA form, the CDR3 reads TGCGCCAGCAGCTTCCTGACAGGGGCAGATACGCAGTATTTT. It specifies CASSFLTGADTQYF.